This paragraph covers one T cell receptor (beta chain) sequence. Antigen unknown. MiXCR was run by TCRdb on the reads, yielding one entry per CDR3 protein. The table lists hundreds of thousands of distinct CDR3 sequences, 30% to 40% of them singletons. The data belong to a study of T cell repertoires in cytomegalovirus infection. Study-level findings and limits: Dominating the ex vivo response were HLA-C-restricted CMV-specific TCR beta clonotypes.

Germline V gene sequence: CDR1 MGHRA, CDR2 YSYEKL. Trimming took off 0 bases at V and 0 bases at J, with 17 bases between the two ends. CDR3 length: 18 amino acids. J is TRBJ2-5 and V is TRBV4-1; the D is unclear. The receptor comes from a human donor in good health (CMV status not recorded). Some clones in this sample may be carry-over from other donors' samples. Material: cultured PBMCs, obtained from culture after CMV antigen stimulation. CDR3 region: CASSQDNTPSLYQETQYF. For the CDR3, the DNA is TGCGCCAGCAGCCAAGATAATACCCCGAGTCTATACCAAGAGACCCAGTACTTC.